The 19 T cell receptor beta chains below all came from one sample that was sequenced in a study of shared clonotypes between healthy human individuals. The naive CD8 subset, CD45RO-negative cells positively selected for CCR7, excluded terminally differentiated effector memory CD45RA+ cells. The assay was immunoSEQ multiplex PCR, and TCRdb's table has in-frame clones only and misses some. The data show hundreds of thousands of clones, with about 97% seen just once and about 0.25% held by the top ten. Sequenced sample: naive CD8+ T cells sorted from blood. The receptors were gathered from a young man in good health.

CDR3 residues: CASSQRSSYEQYF. The DNA of the CDR3 is TGCGCCAGCAGCCAACGAAGCTCCTACGAGCAGTACTTC. V is TRBV5-1 and J is TRBJ2-7, with D hard to call. This CDR3 comprises 13 residues. CDR1 is SGHRS and CDR2 is YFSETQ in the germline V gene. The V end lost 4 bases, the J end lost 0 bases, and 8 bases lay between the germline ends.

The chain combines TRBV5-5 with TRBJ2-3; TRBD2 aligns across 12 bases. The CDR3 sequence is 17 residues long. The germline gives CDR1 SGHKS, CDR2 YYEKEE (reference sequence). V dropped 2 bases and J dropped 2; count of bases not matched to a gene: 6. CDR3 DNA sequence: TGTGCCAGCAGCTTCTTGACTAGCGGGAGTGTCACAGATACGCAGTATTTT. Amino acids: CASSFLTSGSVTDTQYF.

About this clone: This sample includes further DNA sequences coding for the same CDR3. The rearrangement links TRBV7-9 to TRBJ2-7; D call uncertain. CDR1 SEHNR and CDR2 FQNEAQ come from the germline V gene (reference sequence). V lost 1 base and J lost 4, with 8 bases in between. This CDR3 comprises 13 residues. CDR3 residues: CASSLVPDYEQYF. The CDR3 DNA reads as TGTGCCAGCAGCTTAGTGCCGGATTACGAGCAGTACTTC.

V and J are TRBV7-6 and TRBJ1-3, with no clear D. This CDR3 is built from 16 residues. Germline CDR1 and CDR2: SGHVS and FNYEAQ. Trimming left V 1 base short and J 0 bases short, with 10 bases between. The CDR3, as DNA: TGTGCCAGCAGCTTAGAGCCGGGGATCTCTGGAAACACCATATATTTT. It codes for CASSLEPGISGNTIYF.

The CDR3 nucleotides read TGTGCCAGCTCATCCGGGACGGCTGATGGCTACACCTTC. This gives the protein CASSSGTADGYTF. V usage is TRBV18 and J usage is TRBJ1-2; D is possibly TRBD1 (5 bases). The CDR3 is 13 residues long. The germline V and J ends were trimmed by 5 bases and 6 bases, with 13 bases remaining between them. CDR1 and CDR2 (germline): KGHSH, LQKENI.

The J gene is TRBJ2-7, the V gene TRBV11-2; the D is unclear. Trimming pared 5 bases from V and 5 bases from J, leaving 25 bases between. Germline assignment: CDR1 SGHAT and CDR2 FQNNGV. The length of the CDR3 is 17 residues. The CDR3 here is CASSDNLEPNGWDEQYF. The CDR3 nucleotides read TGTGCCAGCAGCGACAATCTCGAACCCAACGGATGGGACGAGCAGTACTTC.

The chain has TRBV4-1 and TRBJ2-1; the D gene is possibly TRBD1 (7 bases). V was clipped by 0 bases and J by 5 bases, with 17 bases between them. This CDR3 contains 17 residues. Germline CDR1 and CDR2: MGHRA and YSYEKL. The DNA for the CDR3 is TGCGCCAGCAGCCAAGATCCATCAGGGGGGATTAACAATGAGCAGTTCTTC. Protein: CASSQDPSGGINNEQFF.

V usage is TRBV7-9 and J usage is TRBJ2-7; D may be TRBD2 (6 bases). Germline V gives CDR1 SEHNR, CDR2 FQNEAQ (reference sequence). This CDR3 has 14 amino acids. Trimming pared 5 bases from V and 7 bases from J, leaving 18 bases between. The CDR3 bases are TGTGCCAGCAGCCGCCGGGACTCCAAGAGAGAGCAGTACTTC. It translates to CASSRRDSKREQYF.

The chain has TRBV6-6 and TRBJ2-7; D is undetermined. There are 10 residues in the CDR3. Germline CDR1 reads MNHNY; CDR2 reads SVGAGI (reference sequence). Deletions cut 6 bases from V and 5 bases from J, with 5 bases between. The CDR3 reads CASRADEQYF. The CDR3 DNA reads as TGTGCCAGCAGAGCAGACGAGCAGTACTTC.

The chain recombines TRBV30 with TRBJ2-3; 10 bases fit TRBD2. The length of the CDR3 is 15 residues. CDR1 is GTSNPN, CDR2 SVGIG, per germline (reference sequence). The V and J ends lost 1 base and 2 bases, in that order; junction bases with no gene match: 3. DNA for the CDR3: TGTGCCTGGAGTGGGCTAGCGGGGGACACAGATACGCAGTATTTT. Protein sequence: CAWSGLAGDTDTQYF.

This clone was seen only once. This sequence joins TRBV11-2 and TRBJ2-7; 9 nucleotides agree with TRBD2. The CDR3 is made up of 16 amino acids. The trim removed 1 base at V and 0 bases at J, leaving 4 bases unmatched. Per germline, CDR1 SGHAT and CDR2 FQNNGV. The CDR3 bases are TGTGCCAGCAGCTTAGGGCAACTAGCGGGCTCCTACGAGCAGTACTTC. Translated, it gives CASSLGQLAGSYEQYF.

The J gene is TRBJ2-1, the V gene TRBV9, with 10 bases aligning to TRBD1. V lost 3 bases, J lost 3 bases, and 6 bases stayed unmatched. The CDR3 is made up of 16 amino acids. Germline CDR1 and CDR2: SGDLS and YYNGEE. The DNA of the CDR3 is TGTGCCAGCAGCGCCCGGACAGGGGGGAACTACAATGAGCAGTTCTTC. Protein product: CASSARTGGNYNEQFF.

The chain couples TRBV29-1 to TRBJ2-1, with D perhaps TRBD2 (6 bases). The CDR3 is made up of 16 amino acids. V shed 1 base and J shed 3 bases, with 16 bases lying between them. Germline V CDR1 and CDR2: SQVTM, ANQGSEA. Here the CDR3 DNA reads TGCAGCGTTGAAGGGACTACCCTGTTAGGCTACAATGAGCAGTTCTTC. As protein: CSVEGTTLLGYNEQFF.

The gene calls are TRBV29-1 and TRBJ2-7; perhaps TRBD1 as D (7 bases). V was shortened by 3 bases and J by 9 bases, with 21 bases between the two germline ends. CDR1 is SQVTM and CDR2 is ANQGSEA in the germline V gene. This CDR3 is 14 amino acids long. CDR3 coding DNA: TGCAGCGTTGAGGTGGAGGGGGCTCAATTTTTGCAGTACTTC. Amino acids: CSVEVEGAQFLQYF.

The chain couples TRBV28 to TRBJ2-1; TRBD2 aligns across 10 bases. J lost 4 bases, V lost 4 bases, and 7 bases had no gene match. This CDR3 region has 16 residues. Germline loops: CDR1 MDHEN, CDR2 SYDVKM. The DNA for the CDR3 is TGTGCCAGCAGTTCTGTGACTAGCGGGTCTTACAATGAGCAGTTCTTC. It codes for CASSSVTSGSYNEQFF.

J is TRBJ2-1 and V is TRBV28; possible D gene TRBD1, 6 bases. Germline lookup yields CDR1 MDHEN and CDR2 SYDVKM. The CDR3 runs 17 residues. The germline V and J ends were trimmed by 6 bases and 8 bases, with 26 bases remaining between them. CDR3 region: CASSFPVIGGDSYEQFF. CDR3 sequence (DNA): TGTGCCAGCAGCTTCCCGGTCATAGGGGGAGATTCATATGAGCAGTTCTTC.

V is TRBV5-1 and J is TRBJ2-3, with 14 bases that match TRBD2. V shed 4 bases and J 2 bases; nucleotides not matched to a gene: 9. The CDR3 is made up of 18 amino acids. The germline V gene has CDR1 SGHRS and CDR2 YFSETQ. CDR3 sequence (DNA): TGCGCCAGCAGCGGTTTGACTAGCGGGAGGGCCATCACAGATACGCAGTATTTT. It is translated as CASSGLTSGRAITDTQYF.

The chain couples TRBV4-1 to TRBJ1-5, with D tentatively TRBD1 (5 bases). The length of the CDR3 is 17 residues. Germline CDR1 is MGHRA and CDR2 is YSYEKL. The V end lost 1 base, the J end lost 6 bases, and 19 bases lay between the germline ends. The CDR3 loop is CASSQGLARGRSQPQHF. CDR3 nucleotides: TGCGCCAGCAGCCAAGGGTTAGCGCGGGGGAGATCTCAGCCCCAGCATTTT.

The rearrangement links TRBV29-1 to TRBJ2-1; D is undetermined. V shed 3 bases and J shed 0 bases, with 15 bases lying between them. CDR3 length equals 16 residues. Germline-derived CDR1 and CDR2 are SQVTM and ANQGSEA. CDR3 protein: CSVDGWRKYSYNEQFF. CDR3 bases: TGCAGCGTTGATGGGTGGCGGAAATACTCCTACAATGAGCAGTTCTTC.